This T cell receptor (beta chain) was observed in a study of shared clonotypes between healthy human individuals. The CDR3 is made up of 15 amino acids. Germline V gene lookup returns CDR1 KGHSH and CDR2 LQKENI. V lost 2 bases and J 6 bases, leaving 13 bases between the germline ends. It was into CD45RA+ naive and CD45RA-negative memory subsets that the CD4+ cells were split. Sequencing was performed with immunoSEQ multiplex PCR; in TCRdb, only in-frame clones are kept and a portion is missing. The top ten hold around 10% of the sample, which has under 300,000 clones, 60% to 80% seen once. There are many counts of this clone.

The clonotype was recovered from a man younger than 40 in good health. The specimen sequenced was memory CD4+ T cells sorted from blood. The subset here: CD45RA-negative fraction. The J gene is TRBJ2-2, the V gene TRBV18; possible D gene TRBD2, 5 bases. The CDR3 DNA sequence: TGTGCCAGCTCACCAAATTCGCGGGTGGCCGGGGAGCTGTTTTTT. Translated, it gives CASSPNSRVAGELFF.